This TCR beta chain was recovered during a study of blood T cell repertoires in COVID-19. As for the study in general: Samples representing acute and convalescent COVID-19 were sourced from the United States, Italy and Spain. Sample material is recorded as cDNA or gDNA derived from T cells, B-cell-depleted T cells, or PBMCs.

The CDR3 is 11 amino acids. The germline gives CDR1 DFQATT, CDR2 SNEGSKA (reference sequence). Trimming took 6 bases from V and 7 from J, leaving 10 bases between them. This clone is a singleton in its sample. Profiled with immunoSEQ multiplex PCR; TCRdb holds only in-frame clones, not every one. This sample has approximately 80,000 clones, with 81% found just once. Sample: peripheral blood. V and J are TRBV20-1 and TRBJ2-1, with D possibly matching TRBD2 (5 bases). This TCR derives from a man at least 80 years old with acute or convalescent COVID-19. The CDR3 coding sequence is TGCAGTGCCCCCGGGGAGAATGAGCAGTTCTTC. Translating gives CSAPGENEQFF.